This paragraph covers one T cell receptor (beta chain) sequence. CDR1 LNHDA and CDR2 SQIVND come from the germline V gene (reference sequence). This CDR3 comprises 11 residues. The ends were cut back, 10 bases at V and 0 bases at J, with 4 bases in the middle. The sample comes from a study of blood T cell repertoires in COVID-19. Study in general: Some COVID-19 samples were acute and others convalescent; all came from the United States, Italy and Spain. PBMCs, B-cell-depleted T cells, or T cells provided the cDNA or gDNA that made up the material.

Authors' analysis steps: Estimation of nucleated cell counts was performed using reference gene primer amplification. TCRdb's copy holds only in-frame clones and misses some; the assay was immunoSEQ multiplex PCR. The V and J calls and clone size are taken from that table; D and trimming were inferred from the DNA. The data show over 120,000 clones, with 70% to 85% seen just once and 3% to 3.5% held by the top ten. The TCR sequence derives from an elderly woman with acute or convalescent COVID-19. V is TRBV19 and J is TRBJ1-3; no clear D. Material for sequencing was peripheral blood. In nucleotides, the CDR3 is TGTGCCACTTCCTCTGGAAACACCATATATTTT. Protein: CATSSGNTIYF. The full variable domain, rest sourced from reference TRBV19 and TRBJ1-3, is DGGITQSPKYLFRKEGQNVTLSCEQNLNHDAMYWYRQDPGQGLRLIYYSQIVNDFQKGDIAEGYSVSREKKESFPLTVTSAQKNPTAFYLCATSSGNTIYFGEGSWLTVV.